The clone carrying this T cell receptor (beta chain) has ten or more counts. This sample was included in a study of T-cell reconstitution after alpha-beta-depleted transplantation in children. Construction of the TCRbeta library involved unique molecular identifiers. TCRdb called the PCR reads again in MiXCR, with one record for every CDR3 protein. In the table there are 83,000 or so distinct CDR3 sequences, more than 7% of which are singletons. Per germline, CDR1 SGHTA and CDR2 FQGNSA. The CDR3 totals 12 residues. V lost 1 base to trimming and J lost 8 bases, with 8 bases between them. Here the sequenced sample was PBMCs from the stem cell graft donor, taken from the stem cell graft. The clonotype was recovered from a human donor who donated a stem cell graft to a child with congenital amegakaryocytic thrombocytopenia. The chain couples TRBV7-2 to TRBJ1-2, with D uncertain. CDR3 DNA sequence: TGTGCCAGCAGCTTAGAGGAATTCGGCTACACCTTC. This gives the protein CASSLEEFGYTF.